Below, 21 T cell receptor beta chains from the same sample are listed, as sequenced in a study of Graves' ophthalmopathy and Graves' hyperthyroidism. Amplified TCR beta CDR3 regions were obtained using RNA transcripts as template. The first round was an RT-PCR with HTBI primers, and the second round was a multiplex PCR. TCRdb reprocessed the multiplex PCR reads with MiXCR, giving one entry per CDR3 protein. The repertoire holds about 1.2 million distinct CDR3 sequences, with 35% to 45% as singletons. Sequencing used peripheral blood or thyroid tissue (not recorded which). The receptors here all came from an adult man with Graves' hyperthyroidism.

The chain uses TRBV5-1 and TRBJ2-3; 8 bases map to TRBD1. The CDR3 has 19 residues. CDR1 and CDR2 (germline): SGHRS, YFSETQ. V shed 1 base and J 0 bases; nucleotides not matched to a gene: 13. CDR3 bases: TGCGCCAGCAGCTTGTTTCAGGGGGCAGGGGCGTCAAGCACAGATACGCAGTATTTT. This translates into CASSLFQGAGASSTDTQYF.

This clonotype was recorded a few times. The chain has TRBV20-1 and TRBJ2-2; no definite D call. The V and J ends lost 5 bases and 4 bases respectively, with 11 bases between them. The CDR3 totals 13 residues. Per germline, CDR1 DFQATT and CDR2 SNEGSKA (reference sequence). CDR3 nucleotides: TGCAGTGCTCCTTGGGCCCTCACCGGGGAGCTGTTTTTT. Amino acid sequence: CSAPWALTGELFF.

The V and J genes are TRBV9 and TRBJ2-7; 16 bases agree with TRBD2. The CDR3 spans 16 residues. The junction had 7 bases not matched to a gene; V was cut back by 3 bases and J by 7 bases. Germline CDR1 SGDLS, CDR2 YYNGEE. CDR3 nucleotides: TGTGCCAGCAGCGGGGGACTAGCGGGAGGGCCGCGAGAGCAGTACTTC. As protein: CASSGGLAGGPREQYF.

This chain links TRBV7-9 with TRBJ2-7, with 9 bases aligning to TRBD1. From germline, CDR1 is SEHNR and CDR2 FQNEAQ (reference sequence). Germline trimming cut 5 bases from V and 4 bases from J; bases unmatched to any gene: 12. The CDR3 totals 16 residues. CDR3 region: CASSPMTGGEGYEQYF. CDR3 bases: TGTGCCAGCAGCCCCATGACAGGGGGTGAGGGGTACGAGCAGTACTTC.

This chain links TRBV20-1 with TRBJ1-5; D is perhaps TRBD1 (5 bases). The CDR3 consists of 13 residues. With 5 bases removed from V and 7 bases from J, the gap between germline ends came to 15 bases. CDR1 DFQATT and CDR2 SNEGSKA come from the germline V gene (reference sequence). CDR3 nucleotide sequence: TGCAGTGCTGCTAGCGGAGGGGCCCAGCCCCAGCATTTT. Protein product: CSAASGGAQPQHF.

This clonotype was detected only a few times. This may be a read error, as it is one base from a much larger clone. This chain uses TRBV10-3 with TRBJ1-5, with D perhaps TRBD1 (5 bases). This CDR3 has 13 residues. Germline V gives CDR1 ENHRY, CDR2 SYGVKD. The V end was cut by 4 bases, the J end by 5 bases, with 9 bases between. This chain's CDR3 is CAISGGRDQPQHF. CDR3 coding DNA: TGTGCCATCAGTGGGGGGAGGGATCAGCCCCAGCATTTT.

The chain is built from TRBV10-3 and TRBJ1-5; 8 bases map to TRBD1. The V segment lost 3 bases and the J segment 6 bases; nucleotides outside the gene matches: 4. The CDR3 sequence is 14 residues long. The V gene's germline CDR1 is ENHRY and CDR2 SYGVKD. The CDR3 DNA reads as TGTGCCATCAGTGACCAGGGGGCGTTTCAGCCCCAGCATTTT. It specifies CAISDQGAFQPQHF.

This clonotype appeared many times. The chain links TRBV13 to TRBJ2-7; a weak D match, TRBD1 (6 bases). The CDR3 extends over 15 amino acids. The germline V gene has CDR1 PRHDT and CDR2 FYEKMQ (reference sequence). Trimming took 3 bases from V and 2 from J, leaving 14 bases between them. Here the CDR3 DNA reads TGTGCCAGCAGCTTTCACCAGGGGCTCGCCTACGAGCAGTACTTC. Its translation is CASSFHQGLAYEQYF.

The genes are TRBV14 and TRBJ2-7; 12 nucleotides agree with TRBD2. With 3 bases clipped from V and 6 bases from J, the junction kept 9 bases outside the gene matches. Looked up from germline, CDR1 is SGHDN and CDR2 is FVKESK. The CDR3 sequence is 16 residues long. The CDR3 here is CASSHPSSGRVLEQYF. CDR3 in DNA: TGTGCCAGCAGCCACCCATCTAGCGGGAGGGTCCTCGAGCAGTACTTC.

This chain connects TRBV25-1 to TRBJ1-6, with D possibly matching TRBD1 (5 bases). The CDR3 sequence is 17 residues long. Trimming removed 1 base from V and 8 bases from J, with 18 bases in between. Germline loops: CDR1 MGHDK, CDR2 SYGVNS. CDR3 sequence reads: CASSESPTGSFHSPLHF. The DNA of the CDR3 is TGTGCCAGCAGTGAATCCCCCACAGGTAGTTTTCATTCACCCCTCCACTTT.

V usage is TRBV30 and J usage is TRBJ2-7; TRBD2 agrees at 7 bases. Trimming at V came to 5 bases and at J to 4 bases, leaving 8 bases not matched to a gene. The CDR3 runs to 13 residues. Per the germline V gene, CDR1 is GTSNPN and CDR2 is SVGIG (reference sequence). CDR3 loop: CAWSGGTYYEQYF. CDR3 coding DNA: TGTGCCTGGTCGGGGGGAACGTATTACGAGCAGTACTTC.

A remark on this clonotype: An end of the junction does not agree with germline; a read error may underlie this. The chain employs TRBV9 and TRBJ2-5, with D possibly being TRBD1 (6 bases). The CDR3 runs to 14 residues. Germline CDR1 is SGDLS and CDR2 is YYNGEE. The CDR3: CACSAVPGAETQYF. The CDR3 coding sequence is TGTGCCTGCAGCGCCGTTCCAGGGGCAGAGACCCAGTACTTC.

Ten or more counts support this clonotype. The chain employs TRBV11-1 and TRBJ2-7; possible D gene TRBD1, 5 bases. The germline V and J ends were trimmed by 2 bases and 3 bases, with 11 bases remaining between them. This CDR3 comprises 14 residues. From germline, CDR1 is SGHAT and CDR2 FQDESV (reference sequence). The DNA for the CDR3 is TGTGCCAGCAGCTTAAATGCAGGGTACTACGAGCAGTACTTC. As protein: CASSLNAGYYEQYF.

This clonotype was recorded at least ten times. The rearrangement links TRBV7-6 to TRBJ2-5, with 11 bases fitting TRBD1. Per germline, CDR1 SGHVS and CDR2 FNYEAQ. V was clipped by 0 bases and J by 5 bases; unmatched bases: 8. The CDR3 loop spans 17 amino acids. The CDR3 region has the DNA TGTGCCAGCAGCTTAGCGCCGGGACAGGGGGATGACGAGACCCAGTACTTC. It codes for CASSLAPGQGDDETQYF.

This clonotype was detected only a few times. The V call is TRBV13, the J call TRBJ1-1; D is uncertain. The CDR3 consists of 16 residues. Trimming cost V 4 bases and J 1 base, with 16 bases left between them. CDR1 is PRHDT and CDR2 is FYEKMQ in the germline V gene (reference sequence). The CDR3 coding sequence is TGTGCCAGCAGCTCGCCGAATCAGAAGGGGAACACTGAAGCTTTCTTT. Amino acid sequence: CASSSPNQKGNTEAFF.

This clonotype was detected many times. This chain joins TRBV29-1 and TRBJ1-3; D is undetermined. Germline CDR1 reads SQVTM; CDR2 reads ANQGSEA. This CDR3 region has 11 residues. Trimming took 1 base from V and 4 from J, leaving 2 bases between them. The CDR3 is CSVEGGNTIYF. The CDR3, as DNA: TGCAGCGTTGAAGGGGGAAACACCATATATTTT.

This clonotype has ten or more counts. The chain carries TRBV7-2 and TRBJ2-7; a weak D match, TRBD2 (5 bases). The CDR3 has 13 residues. Between the trimmed V and J ends, which lost 7 bases and 2 bases, there was a span of 12 bases. The V gene's germline CDR1 is SGHTA and CDR2 FQGNSA. The CDR3 DNA follows: TGTGCCAGCACCATACCAGCGGCCTACGAGCAGTACTTC. Translated, it gives CASTIPAAYEQYF.

In its sample, this clonotype was seen many times. This chain links TRBV7-9 with TRBJ1-6; D unclear. CDR1 and CDR2 (germline): SEHNR, FQNEAQ (reference sequence). Trimming removed 5 bases at V and 9 bases at J, with 8 bases between. The CDR3 contains 12 residues. The CDR3 DNA reads as TGTGCCAGCAGCCACGTTCTTTCACCCCTCCACTTT. This codes for CASSHVLSPLHF.

This clonotype occurred many times. The genes are TRBV7-2 and TRBJ1-4; tentative D call: TRBD1 (5 bases). Trimming pared 1 base from V and 6 bases from J, leaving 9 bases between. The CDR3 extends over 14 amino acids. Germline loops: CDR1 SGHTA, CDR2 FQGNSA. The chain's CDR3 is CASSLGVGHEKLFF. The CDR3 DNA sequence: TGTGCCAGCAGCTTAGGGGTGGGGCATGAAAAACTGTTTTTT.

This clonotype was found many times. The chain has TRBV2 and TRBJ2-5; TRBD1 aligns across 8 bases. The germline gives CDR1 SNHLY, CDR2 FYNNEI. The CDR3 covers 14 residues. J gave up 2 bases and V 7 bases, and 6 bases lay outside the gene matches. The CDR3, as DNA: TGTGCCAGCATTGGGACAGGCATACAAGAGACCCAGTACTTC. Translating it yields CASIGTGIQETQYF.

J is TRBJ1-2 and V is TRBV7-9, with D hard to call. Per the germline V gene, CDR1 is SEHNR and CDR2 is FQNEAQ (reference sequence). The CDR3 is 15 amino acids. With 5 bases removed from V and 8 bases from J, the gap between germline ends came to 21 bases. CDR3 sequence: CASSAGPFSRHGYTF. The CDR3 DNA follows: TGTGCCAGCAGCGCCGGGCCATTTTCCCGCCACGGCTACACCTTC. The full variable domain, in which reference TRBV7-9 and TRBJ1-2 provide the parts outside the CDR3, is DTGVSQNPRHKITKRGQNVTFRCDPISEHNRLYWYRQTLGQGPEFLTYFQNEAQLEKSRLLSDRFSAERPKGSFSTLEIQRTEQGDSAMYLCASSAGPFSRHGYTFGSGTRLTVV.